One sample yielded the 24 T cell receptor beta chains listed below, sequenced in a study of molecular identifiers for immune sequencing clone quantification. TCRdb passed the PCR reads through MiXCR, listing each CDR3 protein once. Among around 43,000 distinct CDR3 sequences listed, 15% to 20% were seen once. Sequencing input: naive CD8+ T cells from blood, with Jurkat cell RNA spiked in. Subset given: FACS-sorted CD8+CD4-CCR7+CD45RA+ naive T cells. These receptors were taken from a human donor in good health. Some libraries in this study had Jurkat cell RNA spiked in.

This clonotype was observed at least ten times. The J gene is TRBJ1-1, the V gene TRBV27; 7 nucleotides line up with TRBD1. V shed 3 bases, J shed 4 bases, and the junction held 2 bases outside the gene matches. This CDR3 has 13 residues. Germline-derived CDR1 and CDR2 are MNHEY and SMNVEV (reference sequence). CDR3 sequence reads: CASSLTGSTEAFF. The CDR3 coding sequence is TGTGCCAGCAGTTTGACAGGGAGCACTGAAGCTTTCTTT.

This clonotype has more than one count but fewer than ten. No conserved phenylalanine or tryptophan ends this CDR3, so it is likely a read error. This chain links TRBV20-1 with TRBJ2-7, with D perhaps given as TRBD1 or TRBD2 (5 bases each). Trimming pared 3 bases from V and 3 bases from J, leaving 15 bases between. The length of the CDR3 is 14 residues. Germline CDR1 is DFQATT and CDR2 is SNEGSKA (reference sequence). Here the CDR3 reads CSARDRGPVYEQYL. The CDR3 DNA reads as TGCAGTGCTAGGGATAGGGGACCGGTCTACGAGCAGTACCTC.

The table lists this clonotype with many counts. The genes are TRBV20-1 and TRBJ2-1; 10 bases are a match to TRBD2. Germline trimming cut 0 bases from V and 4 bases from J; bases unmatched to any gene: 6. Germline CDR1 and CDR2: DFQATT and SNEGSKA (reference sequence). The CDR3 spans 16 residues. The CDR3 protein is CSARDSGLATYNEQFF. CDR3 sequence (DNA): TGCAGTGCTAGAGATTCGGGACTAGCGACTTACAATGAGCAGTTCTTC.

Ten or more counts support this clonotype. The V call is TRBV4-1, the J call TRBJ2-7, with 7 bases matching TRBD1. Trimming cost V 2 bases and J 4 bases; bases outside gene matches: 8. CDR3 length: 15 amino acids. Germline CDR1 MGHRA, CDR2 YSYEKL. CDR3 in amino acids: CASSQLDRVPYEQYF. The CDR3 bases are TGCGCCAGCAGCCAACTTGACAGGGTCCCGTACGAGCAGTACTTC.

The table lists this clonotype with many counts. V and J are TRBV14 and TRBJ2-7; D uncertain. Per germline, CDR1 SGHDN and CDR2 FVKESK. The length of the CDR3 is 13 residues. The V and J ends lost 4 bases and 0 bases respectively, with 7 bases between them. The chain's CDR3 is CASSPTSSYEQYF. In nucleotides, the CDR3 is TGTGCCAGCAGCCCCACGAGCTCCTACGAGCAGTACTTC.

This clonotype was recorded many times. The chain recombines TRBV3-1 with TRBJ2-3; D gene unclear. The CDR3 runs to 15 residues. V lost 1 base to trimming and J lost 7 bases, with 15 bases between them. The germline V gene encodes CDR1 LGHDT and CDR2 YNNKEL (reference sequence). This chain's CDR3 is CASSQGGPSEYTQYF. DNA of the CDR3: TGTGCCAGCAGCCAAGGGGGTCCGAGCGAATATACGCAGTATTTT.

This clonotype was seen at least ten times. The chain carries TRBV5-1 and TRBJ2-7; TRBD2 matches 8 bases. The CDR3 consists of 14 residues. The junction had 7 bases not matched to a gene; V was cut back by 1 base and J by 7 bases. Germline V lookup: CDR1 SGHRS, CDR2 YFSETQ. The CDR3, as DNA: TGCGCCAGCAGCTTGAGCGGGGGCCCGAGGGAGCAGTACTTC. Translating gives CASSLSGGPREQYF.

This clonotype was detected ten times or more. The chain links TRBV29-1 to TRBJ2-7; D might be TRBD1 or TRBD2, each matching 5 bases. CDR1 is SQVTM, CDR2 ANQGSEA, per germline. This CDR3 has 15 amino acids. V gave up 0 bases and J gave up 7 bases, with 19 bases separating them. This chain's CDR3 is CSVEDGTDSIGEQYF. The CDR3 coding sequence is TGCAGCGTTGAAGACGGGACGGACTCTATCGGGGAGCAGTACTTC.

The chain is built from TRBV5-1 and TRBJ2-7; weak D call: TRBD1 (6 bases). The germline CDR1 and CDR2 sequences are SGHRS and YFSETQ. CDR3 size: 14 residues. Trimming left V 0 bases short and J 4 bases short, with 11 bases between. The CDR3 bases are TGCGCCAGCAGCTTGGTCCAGGGGTTTTACGAGCAGTACTTC. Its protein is CASSLVQGFYEQYF.

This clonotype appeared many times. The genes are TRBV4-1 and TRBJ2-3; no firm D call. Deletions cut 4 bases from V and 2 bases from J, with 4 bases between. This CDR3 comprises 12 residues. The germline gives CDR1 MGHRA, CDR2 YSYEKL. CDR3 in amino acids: CASSPDTDTQYF. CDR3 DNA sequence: TGCGCCAGCAGCCCTGACACAGATACGCAGTATTTT.

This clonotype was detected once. This CDR3 reads CASSVAGGQETQYF. CDR3 in DNA: TGTGCCAGCAGCGTAGCGGGGGGGCAAGAGACCCAGTACTTC. The chain combines TRBV9 with TRBJ2-5, with 8 bases matching TRBD2. V shed 0 bases and J 2 bases; nucleotides not matched to a gene: 0. CDR3 length equals 14 residues. Germline lookup yields CDR1 SGDLS and CDR2 YYNGEE.

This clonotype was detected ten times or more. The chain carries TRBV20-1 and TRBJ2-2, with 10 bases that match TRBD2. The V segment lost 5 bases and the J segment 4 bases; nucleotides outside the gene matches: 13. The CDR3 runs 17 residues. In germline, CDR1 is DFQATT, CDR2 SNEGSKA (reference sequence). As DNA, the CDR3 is TGCAGTGCTCCCGCGATAGCGGGAGGCCGAATCACCGGGGAGCTGTTTTTT. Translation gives CSAPAIAGGRITGELFF.

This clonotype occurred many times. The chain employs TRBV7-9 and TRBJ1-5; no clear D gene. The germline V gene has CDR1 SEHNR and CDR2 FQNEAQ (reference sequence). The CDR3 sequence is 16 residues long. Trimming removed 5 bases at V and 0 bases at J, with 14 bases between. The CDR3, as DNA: TGTGCCAGCAGCCAATTCCGGGAAAATAGCAATCAGCCCCAGCATTTT. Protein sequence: CASSQFRENSNQPQHF.

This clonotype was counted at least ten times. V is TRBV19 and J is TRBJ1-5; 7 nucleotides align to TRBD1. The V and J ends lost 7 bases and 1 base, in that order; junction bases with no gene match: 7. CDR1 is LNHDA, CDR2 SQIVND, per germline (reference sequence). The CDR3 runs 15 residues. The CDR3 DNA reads TGTGCCAGTATCGAGGCCAGGGGGAGCAATCAGCCCCAGCATTTT. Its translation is CASIEARGSNQPQHF.

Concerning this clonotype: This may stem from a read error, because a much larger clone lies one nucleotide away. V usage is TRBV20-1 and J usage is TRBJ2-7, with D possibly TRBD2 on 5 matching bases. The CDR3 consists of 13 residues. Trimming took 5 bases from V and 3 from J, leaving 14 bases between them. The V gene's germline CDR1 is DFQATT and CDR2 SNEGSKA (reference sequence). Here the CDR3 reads CSAFSETDYEQYF. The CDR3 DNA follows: TGCAGTGCTTTTAGCGAGACGGACTACGAGCAGTACTTC.

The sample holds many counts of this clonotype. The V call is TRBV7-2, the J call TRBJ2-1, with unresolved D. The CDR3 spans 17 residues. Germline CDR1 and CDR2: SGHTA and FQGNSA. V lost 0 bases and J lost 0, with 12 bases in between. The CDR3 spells CASSLAVAESSYNEQFF. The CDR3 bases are TGTGCCAGCAGCTTAGCGGTAGCCGAAAGCTCCTACAATGAGCAGTTCTTC. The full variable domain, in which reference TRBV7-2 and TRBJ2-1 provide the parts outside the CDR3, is GAGVSQSPSNKVTEKGKDVELRCDPISGHTALYWYRQSLGQGLEFLIYFQGNSAPDKSGLPSDRFSAERTGGSVSTLTIQRTQQEDSAVYLCASSLAVAESSYNEQFFGPGTRLTVL.

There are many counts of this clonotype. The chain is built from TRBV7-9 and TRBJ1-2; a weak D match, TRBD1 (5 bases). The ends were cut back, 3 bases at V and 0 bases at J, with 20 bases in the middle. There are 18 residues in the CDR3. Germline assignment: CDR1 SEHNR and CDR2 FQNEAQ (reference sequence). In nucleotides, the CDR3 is TGTGCCAGCAGCTTTTCACCCGAGGATCAGGGACCTAACTATGGCTACACCTTC. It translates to CASSFSPEDQGPNYGYTF.

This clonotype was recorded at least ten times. The CDR3 coding sequence is TGCAGCGTTGAAGATCTCATGGGGACTAGCGGGGGGCGGGAGACCCAGTACTTC. As protein: CSVEDLMGTSGGRETQYF. This chain uses TRBV29-1 with TRBJ2-5; 15 bases are a match to TRBD2. The CDR3 is made up of 18 amino acids. Germline loops: CDR1 SQVTM, CDR2 ANQGSEA. Trimming at V came to 0 bases and at J to 5 bases, leaving 10 bases not matched to a gene.

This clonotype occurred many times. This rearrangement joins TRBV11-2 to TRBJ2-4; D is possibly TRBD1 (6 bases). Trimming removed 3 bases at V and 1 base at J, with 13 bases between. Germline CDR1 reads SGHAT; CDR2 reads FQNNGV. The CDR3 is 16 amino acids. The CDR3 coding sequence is TGTGCCAGCAGCTTCTATCGCGGACAGGCCAAAAACATTCAGTACTTC. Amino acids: CASSFYRGQAKNIQYF.

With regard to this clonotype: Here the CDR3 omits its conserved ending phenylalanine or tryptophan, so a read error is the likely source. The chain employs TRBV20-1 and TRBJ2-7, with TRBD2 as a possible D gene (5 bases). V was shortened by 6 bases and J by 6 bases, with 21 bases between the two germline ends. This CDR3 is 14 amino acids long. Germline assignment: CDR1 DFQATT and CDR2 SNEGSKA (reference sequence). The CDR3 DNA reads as TGCAGTGCAACTTCGACGGGGAGCGTCGGCGAGCAGTACTAC. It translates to CSATSTGSVGEQYY.

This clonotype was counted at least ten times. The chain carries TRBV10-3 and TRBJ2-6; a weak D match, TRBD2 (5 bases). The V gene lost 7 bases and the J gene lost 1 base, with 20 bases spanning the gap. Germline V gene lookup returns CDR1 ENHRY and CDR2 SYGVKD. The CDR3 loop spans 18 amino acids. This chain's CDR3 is CAITGSGSLGSGANVLTF. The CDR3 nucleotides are TGTGCCATCACGGGGTCCGGCAGCCTCGGTTCTGGGGCCAACGTCCTGACTTTC.

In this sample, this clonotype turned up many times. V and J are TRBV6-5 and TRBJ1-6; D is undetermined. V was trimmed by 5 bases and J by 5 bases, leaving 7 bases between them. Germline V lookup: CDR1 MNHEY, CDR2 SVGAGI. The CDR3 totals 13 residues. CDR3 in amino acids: CASSGPNNSPLHF. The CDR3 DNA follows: TGTGCCAGCAGTGGCCCAAATAATTCACCCCTCCACTTT.

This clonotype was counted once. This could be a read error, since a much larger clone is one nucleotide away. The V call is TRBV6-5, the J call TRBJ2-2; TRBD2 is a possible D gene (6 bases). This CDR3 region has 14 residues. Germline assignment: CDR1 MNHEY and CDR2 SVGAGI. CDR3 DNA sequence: TGTGCCAGCAGTTTCGGCGGGTACACCGGGGGGCTGTTTTTT. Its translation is CASSFGGYTGGLFF.

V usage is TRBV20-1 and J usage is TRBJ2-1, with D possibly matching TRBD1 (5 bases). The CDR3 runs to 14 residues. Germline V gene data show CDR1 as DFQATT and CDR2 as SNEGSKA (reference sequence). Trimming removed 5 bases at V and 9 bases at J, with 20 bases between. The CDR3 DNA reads TGCAGTGCTTTGACAGACAGACCCGCCAGTGAGCAGTTCTTC. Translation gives CSALTDRPASEQFF.